The next 26 T cell receptor beta chains were all read from a single sample in a study of blood T cell repertoires in COVID-19. Data came from immunoSEQ multiplex PCR; TCRdb stores just in-frame clones and leaves some out. Of tens of thousands of clones in the sample, about 90% are singletons; the top ten hold less than 7%. Sequencing was done on a sample of peripheral blood. The receptors shown here come from a human donor in a cohort sampled during active COVID-19.

This chain connects TRBV20-1 to TRBJ1-1; D call uncertain. Per the germline V gene, CDR1 is DFQATT and CDR2 is SNEGSKA (reference sequence). V lost 3 bases to trimming and J lost 0 bases, with 8 bases between them. The CDR3 is made up of 13 amino acids. CDR3 nucleotide sequence: TGCAGTGCTAGTCCCGCGGTGAACACTGAAGCTTTCTTT. It encodes CSASPAVNTEAFF.

The chain employs TRBV4-3 and TRBJ2-3, with D unclear. CDR3 length equals 14 residues. Trimming removed 0 bases at V and 6 bases at J, with 10 bases between. CDR1 is LGHNA and CDR2 is YSLEER in the germline V gene. CDR3 amino acids: CASSQDRSPDTQYF. DNA for the CDR3: TGCGCCAGCAGCCAAGACCGGTCGCCCGATACGCAGTATTTT.

The chain couples TRBV30 to TRBJ1-1; 8 nucleotides align to TRBD1. Germline CDR1 and CDR2: GTSNPN and SVGIG (reference sequence). The CDR3 extends over 13 amino acids. Losses at the gene ends were 6 bases for V and 1 base for J; bases not matched to a gene: 4. The CDR3 reads CACSGQGNTEAFF. The CDR3 coding sequence is TGTGCCTGTTCTGGACAGGGGAACACTGAAGCTTTCTTT. Variable domain in full (rest from reference TRBV30 and TRBJ1-1): SQTIHQWPATLVQPVGSPLSLECTVEGTSNPNLYWYRQAAGRGLQLLFYSVGIGQISSEVPQNLSASRPQDRQFILSSKKLLLSDSGFYLCACSGQGNTEAFFGQGTRLTVV.

This chain connects TRBV7-2 to TRBJ1-1; TRBD1 aligns across 9 bases. The CDR3 length is 14 residues. The germline V gene encodes CDR1 SGHTA and CDR2 FQGNSA. V lost 5 bases to trimming and J lost 5 bases; unmatched junction nucleotides: 6. CDR3 sequence reads: CASSLGQGWTEAFF. Here the CDR3 DNA reads TGTGCCAGCAGCCTCGGACAGGGGTGGACTGAAGCTTTCTTT.

This clone was seen a few times. The chain links TRBV6-4 to TRBJ2-3; D may be TRBD1 (6 bases). V was cut by 3 bases and J by 0 bases, with 7 bases left in between. CDR3 length: 14 residues. CDR1 and CDR2 (germline): MRHNA, SNTAGT. CDR3 loop: CASSEGASTDTQYF. The CDR3 coding sequence is TGTGCCAGCAGTGAGGGGGCTAGCACAGATACGCAGTATTTT.

The rearrangement uses TRBV19 and TRBJ1-5; 7 positions match TRBD1. Germline CDR1 and CDR2: LNHDA and SQIVND (reference sequence). CDR3 length equals 13 residues. Trimming removed 7 bases from V and 3 bases from J; junction bases left unmatched: 3. CDR3 sequence: CASMGTVNQPQHF. In nucleotides, the CDR3 is TGTGCCAGTATGGGGACAGTCAATCAGCCCCAGCATTTT.

The chain carries TRBV5-5 and TRBJ2-3; perhaps TRBD2 as D (5 bases). Trimming took 2 bases from V and 3 from J, leaving 13 bases between them. Looked up from germline, CDR1 is SGHKS and CDR2 is YYEKEE (reference sequence). The CDR3 runs 15 residues. CDR3 loop: CASSLTSEGTDTQYF. CDR3 nucleotide sequence: TGTGCCAGCAGCTTAACCTCTGAGGGAACAGATACGCAGTATTTT.

This chain joins TRBV10-3 and TRBJ1-1; no clear D gene. The V and J ends lost 3 bases and 4 bases respectively, with 12 bases between them. CDR1 and CDR2 from the germline V gene are ENHRY and SYGVKD. The CDR3 covers 14 residues. In nucleotides, the CDR3 is TGTGCCATCAGTGACAGAGGGTTCGGCACTGAAGCTTTCTTT. It is translated as CAISDRGFGTEAFF.

The gene calls are TRBV10-3 and TRBJ2-3, with D tentatively TRBD1 (5 bases). The CDR3 covers 16 residues. V dropped 0 bases and J dropped 4 bases, with 14 bases sitting between them. The germline V gene has CDR1 ENHRY and CDR2 SYGVKD. The CDR3 coding sequence is TGTGCCATCAGTGAGTCGGTCGCAGTGGGGCCAGATACGCAGTATTTT. Translation gives CAISESVAVGPDTQYF.

The chain combines TRBV5-4 with TRBJ2-1, with D perhaps TRBD1 (7 bases). The germline CDR1 and CDR2 sequences are SGHNT and YYREEE (reference sequence). The length of the CDR3 is 16 residues. Trimming left V 7 bases short and J 1 base short, with 18 bases between. The CDR3 sequence: CASLSTEGASYNEQFF. Written as DNA, the CDR3 is TGTGCCAGCCTGAGCACGGAGGGGGCTTCCTACAATGAGCAGTTCTTC.

The J gene is TRBJ1-1, the V gene TRBV13; D possibly corresponds to TRBD1 (6 bases). The germline gives CDR1 PRHDT, CDR2 FYEKMQ (reference sequence). CDR3 length: 13 amino acids. The germline V and J ends were trimmed by 4 bases and 5 bases, with 11 bases remaining between them. This CDR3 is CASSSQRGTEAFF. As DNA, the CDR3 is TGTGCCAGCAGCTCACAAAGGGGGACTGAAGCTTTCTTT.

The chain links TRBV28 to TRBJ2-1; the match to TRBD2 covers 9 bases. The ends lost 3 bases at V and 9 bases at J; junction bases unmatched: 9. This CDR3 comprises 15 residues. CDR1 is MDHEN, CDR2 SYDVKM, per germline. The CDR3 loop reads CASSFFGRGGIEQFF. CDR3 DNA sequence: TGTGCCAGCAGTTTCTTTGGGCGGGGGGGCATTGAGCAGTTCTTC.

V gene TRBV28 combines with J gene TRBJ1-5; 8 nucleotides agree with TRBD1. CDR3 length: 16 amino acids. V was clipped by 10 bases and J by 2 bases; unmatched bases: 13. Germline assignment: CDR1 MDHEN and CDR2 SYDVKM. CDR3 protein: CATCSRGRKGNQPQHF. The CDR3 bases are TGTGCCACCTGTTCCAGGGGGCGAAAAGGCAATCAGCCCCAGCATTTT. Supplemented by reference TRBV28 and TRBJ1-5, the full variable domain reads DVKVTQSSRYLVKRTGEKVFLECVQDMDHENMFWYRQDPGLGLRLIYFSYDVKMKEKGDIPEGYSVSREKKERFSLILESASTNQTSMYLCATCSRGRKGNQPQHFGDGTRLSIL.

This clone was seen just once. The CDR3 region is CASSGAGTGAFTEAFF. CDR3 DNA: TGTGCCAGCAGCGGAGCCGGGACAGGGGCCTTCACTGAAGCTTTCTTT. The chain carries TRBV5-4 and TRBJ1-1, with 10 nucleotides matching TRBD1. Germline CDR1 SGHNT, CDR2 YYREEE (reference sequence). The CDR3 has 16 residues. The junction had 10 bases not matched to a gene; V was cut back by 4 bases and J by 4 bases.

This chain uses TRBV12-5 with TRBJ2-1; D possibly corresponds to TRBD2 (6 bases). The CDR3 is made up of 14 amino acids. CDR1 and CDR2 (germline): LGHNT, FRNRAP. V dropped 1 base and J dropped 5 bases, with 9 bases sitting between them. This chain's CDR3 is CASGLGTMNNEQFF. DNA of the CDR3: TGTGCTAGTGGTTTGGGGACTATGAACAATGAGCAGTTCTTC.

V usage is TRBV21-1 and J usage is TRBJ2-1; the D call of TRBD2 is as the table states it, not checked on the DNA. TRBV21-1 is a documented pseudogene. This CDR3 spans 15 amino acids. Here the CDR3 DNA reads TGTGCCAGCAGCAAATTGAGCGGGAGAGGCCATGAGCAGTTCTTC. Its protein is CASSKLSGRGHEQFF.

The rearrangement joins TRBV6-5 to TRBJ1-1, with 7 bases identical to TRBD1. The CDR3 spans 12 residues. V lost 7 bases, J lost 10 bases, and 9 bases stayed unmatched. Germline CDR1 MNHEY, CDR2 SVGAGI. DNA for the CDR3: TGTGCCAGCAATACTGGACAGGCGGCAGCTTTCTTT. It is translated as CASNTGQAAAFF.

In this sample, this clone turned up once. This rearrangement joins TRBV7-2 to TRBJ1-1; D gene unclear. Between the trimmed V and J ends, which lost 1 base and 4 bases, there was a span of 16 bases. CDR1 SGHTA and CDR2 FQGNSA come from the germline V gene. The CDR3 totals 16 residues. The DNA of the CDR3 is TGTGCCAGCAGCTTAGTGGAAGGGAGCGGAGGCACTGAAGCTTTCTTT. Translating it yields CASSLVEGSGGTEAFF.

The rearrangement links TRBV19 to TRBJ2-3, with D tentatively TRBD2 (6 bases). Germline-derived CDR1 and CDR2 are LNHDA and SQIVND (reference sequence). The CDR3 extends over 14 amino acids. Trimming pared 5 bases from V and 2 bases from J, leaving 11 bases between. DNA for the CDR3: TGTGCCAGTAGTCGGGGGATGGACACAGATACGCAGTATTTT. Translation: CASSRGMDTDTQYF. Based on the CDR3 plus reference TRBV19 and TRBJ2-3, the full variable domain is DGGITQSPKYLFRKEGQNVTLSCEQNLNHDAMYWYRQDPGQGLRLIYYSQIVNDFQKGDIAEGYSVSREKKESFPLTVTSAQKNPTAFYLCASSRGMDTDTQYFGPGTRLTVL.

The chain links TRBV28 to TRBJ2-7; tentative D call: TRBD2 (5 bases). The CDR3 consists of 12 residues. V gave up 5 bases and J gave up 4 bases, with 9 bases separating them. CDR1 is MDHEN and CDR2 is SYDVKM in the germline V gene. The DNA of the CDR3 is TGTGCCAGCAGTACCGGGATATACGAGCAGTACGTC. Its protein product is CASSTGIYEQYV.

The chain links TRBV4-1 to TRBJ2-5; 7 bases are a match to TRBD1. The CDR3 consists of 14 residues. Germline assignment: CDR1 MGHRA and CDR2 YSYEKL. J lost 4 bases, V lost 1 base, and 3 bases had no gene match. The CDR3 sequence: CASSQGGGGETQYF. Here the CDR3 DNA reads TGCGCCAGCAGCCAAGGAGGGGGCGGAGAGACCCAGTACTTC.

The V and J genes are TRBV6-6 and TRBJ2-7; 8 positions match TRBD1. The CDR3 is 12 amino acids. The germline gives CDR1 MNHNY, CDR2 SVGAGI (reference sequence). Trimming took 9 bases from V and 3 from J; bases not matched to a gene: 4. Written as DNA, the CDR3 is TGTGCCAGGATCAGGGGGCACTACGAGCAGTACGTC. Translating it yields CARIRGHYEQYV.

The chain uses TRBV12-3 or TRBV12-4 and TRBJ1-6; D ambiguous. This CDR3 region has 13 residues. With 3 bases removed from V and 7 bases from J, the gap between germline ends came to 7 bases. CDR3 sequence (DNA): TGTGCCAGCAGTTTGCACGGGAATTCACCCCTCCACTTT. As protein: CASSLHGNSPLHF.

The chain is built from TRBV7-9 and TRBJ1-5; D not certain. V was clipped by 5 bases and J by 1 base, with 12 bases between them. Germline assignment: CDR1 SEHNR and CDR2 FQNEAQ (reference sequence). This CDR3 comprises 15 residues. CDR3 sequence reads: CASSVGRDSNQPQHF. CDR3 nucleotide sequence: TGTGCCAGCAGCGTGGGCCGTGACAGCAATCAGCCCCAGCATTTT.

The table lists this clone with a count of one. This sequence joins TRBV20-1 and TRBJ1-1; D call uncertain. Trimming pared 6 bases from V and 4 bases from J, leaving 9 bases between. This CDR3 is 11 amino acids long. Germline CDR1 is DFQATT and CDR2 is SNEGSKA (reference sequence). The CDR3 DNA sequence: TGCAGTGCCTCCCCGGGCACTGAAGCTTTCTTT. Protein product: CSASPGTEAFF.

V and J are TRBV7-2 and TRBJ1-5, with 8 bases that match TRBD1. The CDR3 runs to 15 residues. After removal of 1 base from V and 6 bases from J, the junction contained 5 bases not matched to a gene. Germline assignment: CDR1 SGHTA and CDR2 FQGNSA. The CDR3 nucleotides read TGTGCCAGCAGCTTAGGGACAGGGAAGGCTCAGCCCCAGCATTTT. Its protein is CASSLGTGKAQPQHF.